One sample yielded the 8 T cell receptor beta chains listed below, sequenced in a study of human CD8 memory T cell subsets. Sequencing libraries of TCR beta were made by UMI-labeled 5' RACE. Using the 5' RACE reads, TCRdb records one entry per CDR3 protein without DNA. Its table lists some 7,000 distinct CDR3 sequences. Early memory CD8+ T cells that were CCR7+ PD-1+ TIGIT+ and had exhausted-like traits were the TPEX cells. The specimen was CD8+ T cells from PBMCs. The receptor set was obtained from a human donor in good health.

This chain connects TRBV27 to TRBJ2-3; TCRdb's D gene call, TRBD2, goes unchecked for lack of DNA. The CDR3 runs 15 residues. Germline-derived CDR1 and CDR2 are MNHEY and SMNVEV (reference sequence). The CDR3 region is CASSFSSGIWDTQYF.

CDR3 residues: CASSYSGPNEKLFF. The chain recombines TRBV6-6 with TRBJ1-4. This CDR3 is built from 14 residues. Germline V gene lookup returns CDR1 MNHNY and CDR2 SVGAGI (reference sequence).

The genes are TRBV4-1 and TRBJ2-5; the TRBD2 assignment by TCRdb is unverifiable without DNA. The germline V gene encodes CDR1 MGHRA and CDR2 YSYEKL. CDR3 size: 14 residues. The CDR3 sequence: CASSPAGGQETQYF.

The chain links TRBV2 to TRBJ2-1; the D gene TCRdb calls, TRBD2, cannot be checked with no DNA. The CDR3 runs to 16 residues. CDR1 and CDR2 from the germline V gene are SNHLY and FYNNEI. CDR3 region: CASSEGTSGSGNEQFF.

The V call is TRBV7-9, the J call TRBJ2-3; TCRdb lists TRBD2, though no DNA is available to test this call. Germline V gene data show CDR1 as SEHNR and CDR2 as FQNEAQ (reference sequence). The CDR3 extends over 12 amino acids. CDR3 sequence: CASLPNGDTQYF. The variable domain in full, with the rest retrieved from reference TRBV7-9 and TRBJ2-3, is DTGVSQNPRHKITKRGQNVTFRCDPISEHNRLYWYRQTLGQGPEFLTYFQNEAQLEKSRLLSDRFSAERPKGSFSTLEIQRTEQGDSAMYLCASLPNGDTQYFGPGTRLTVL.

The chain combines TRBV18 with TRBJ2-7; as DNA is missing, the TRBD2 call by TCRdb cannot be tested. Germline V CDR1 and CDR2: KGHSH, LQKENI. The CDR3 sequence is 15 residues long. This CDR3 reads CASSPPSGRLNEQYF.

The chain employs TRBV20-1 and TRBJ1-1; TCRdb reports TRBD1, a call that lacks DNA to check it against. There are 15 residues in the CDR3. CDR1 is DFQATT and CDR2 is SNEGSKA in the germline V gene (reference sequence). The CDR3 reads CSARDIGTGNTEAFF.

The chain recombines TRBV11-2 with TRBJ2-7; the TCRdb D gene call, TRBD1, has no DNA to confirm it. The germline CDR1 and CDR2 sequences are SGHAT and FQNNGV. This CDR3 region has 12 residues. CDR3 loop: CASSRQGDEQYF.